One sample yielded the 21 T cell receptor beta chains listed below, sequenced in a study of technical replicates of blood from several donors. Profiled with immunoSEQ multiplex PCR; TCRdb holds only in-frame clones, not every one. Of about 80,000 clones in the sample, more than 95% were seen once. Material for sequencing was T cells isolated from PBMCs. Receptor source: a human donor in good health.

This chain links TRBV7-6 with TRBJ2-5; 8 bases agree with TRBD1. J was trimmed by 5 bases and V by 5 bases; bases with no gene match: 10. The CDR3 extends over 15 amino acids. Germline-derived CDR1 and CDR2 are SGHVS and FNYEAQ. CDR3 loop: CASSVGQGGWETQYF. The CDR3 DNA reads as TGTGCCAGCAGCGTAGGACAGGGAGGTTGGGAGACCCAGTACTTC.

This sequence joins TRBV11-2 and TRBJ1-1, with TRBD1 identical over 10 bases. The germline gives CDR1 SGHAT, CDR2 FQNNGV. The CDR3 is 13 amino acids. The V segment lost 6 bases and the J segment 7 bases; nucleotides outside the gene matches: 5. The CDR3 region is CASSPGTGVEAFF. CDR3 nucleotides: TGTGCCAGCAGTCCCGGGACAGGGGTTGAAGCTTTCTTT.

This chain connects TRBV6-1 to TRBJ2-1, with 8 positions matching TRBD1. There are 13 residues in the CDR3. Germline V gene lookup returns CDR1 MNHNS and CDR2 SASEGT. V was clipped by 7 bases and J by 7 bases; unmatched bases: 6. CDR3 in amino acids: CASNQNRGNEQFF. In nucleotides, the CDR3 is TGTGCCAGCAACCAAAACAGGGGGAATGAGCAGTTCTTC.

The CDR3 DNA is TGTGCCAGCAGTTTAGAAGGAGGGTGGACTGAAGCTTTCTTT. Its protein product is CASSLEGGWTEAFF. The chain carries TRBV28 and TRBJ1-1; D ambiguous. The CDR3 consists of 14 residues. Germline CDR1 MDHEN, CDR2 SYDVKM. V was cut by 2 bases and J by 5 bases, with 12 bases left in between.

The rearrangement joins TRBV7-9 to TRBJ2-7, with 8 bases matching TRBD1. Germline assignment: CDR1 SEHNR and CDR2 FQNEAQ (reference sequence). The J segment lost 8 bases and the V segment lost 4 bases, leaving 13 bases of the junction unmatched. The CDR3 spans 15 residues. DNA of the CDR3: TGTGCCAGCAGCTCGGGGGCAGGGGGCGAGACTAAGCAGTACTTC. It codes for CASSSGAGGETKQYF.

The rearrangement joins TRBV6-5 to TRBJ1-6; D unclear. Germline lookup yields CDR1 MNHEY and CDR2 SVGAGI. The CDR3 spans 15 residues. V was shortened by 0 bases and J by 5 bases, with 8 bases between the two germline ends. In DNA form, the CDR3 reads TGTGCCAGCAGTTACTCGACAAGCAATAATTCACCCCTCCACTTT. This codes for CASSYSTSNNSPLHF.

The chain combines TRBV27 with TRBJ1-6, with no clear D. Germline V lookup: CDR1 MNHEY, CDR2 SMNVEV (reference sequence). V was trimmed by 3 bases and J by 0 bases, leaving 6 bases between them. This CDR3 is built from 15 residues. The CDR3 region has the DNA TGTGCCAGCAGTTTGGCCTTCTCCTATAATTCACCCCTCCACTTT. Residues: CASSLAFSYNSPLHF.

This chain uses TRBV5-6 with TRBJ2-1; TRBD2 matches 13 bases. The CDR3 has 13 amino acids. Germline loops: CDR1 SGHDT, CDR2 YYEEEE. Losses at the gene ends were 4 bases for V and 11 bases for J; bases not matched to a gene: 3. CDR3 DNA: TGTGCCAGCAGCCCCGGGACTAGCGGGAAGCAGTTCTTC. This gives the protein CASSPGTSGKQFF.

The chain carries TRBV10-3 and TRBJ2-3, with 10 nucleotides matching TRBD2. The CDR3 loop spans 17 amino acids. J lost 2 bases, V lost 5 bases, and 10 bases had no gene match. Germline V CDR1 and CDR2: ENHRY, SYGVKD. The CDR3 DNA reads TGTGCCATCAGTCTGAAGTTAGCGGGAGGAAACACAGATACGCAGTATTTT. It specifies CAISLKLAGGNTDTQYF.

The CDR3 DNA sequence: TGTGCCATCAGTTTCCGACAGGGCAGTTCCGGGGAGCTGTTTTTT. This encodes CAISFRQGSSGELFF. The rearrangement joins TRBV10-3 to TRBJ2-2; 7 bases map to TRBD1. The CDR3 length is 15 residues. Germline V CDR1 and CDR2: ENHRY, SYGVKD. V shed 5 bases, J shed 6 bases, and the junction held 9 bases outside the gene matches.

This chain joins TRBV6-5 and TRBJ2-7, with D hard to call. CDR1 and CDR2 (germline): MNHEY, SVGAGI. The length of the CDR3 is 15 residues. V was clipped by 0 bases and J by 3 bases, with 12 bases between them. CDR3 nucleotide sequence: TGTGCCAGCAGTTACTCGAAGAGGCCCGACTACGAGCAGTACTTC. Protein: CASSYSKRPDYEQYF.

CDR3 loop: CASSLGESNEQFF. CDR3 coding DNA: TGTGCCAGCAGTCTCGGGGAGTCGAATGAGCAGTTCTTC. The gene calls are TRBV11-2 and TRBJ2-1; D may be TRBD2 (5 bases). The V and J ends lost 6 bases and 7 bases respectively, with 13 bases between them. CDR3 length equals 13 residues. Germline loops: CDR1 SGHAT, CDR2 FQNNGV.

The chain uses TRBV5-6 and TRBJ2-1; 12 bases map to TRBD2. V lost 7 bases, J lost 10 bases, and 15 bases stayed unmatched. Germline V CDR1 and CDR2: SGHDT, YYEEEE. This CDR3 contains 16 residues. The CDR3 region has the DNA TGTGCCAGCGTACTAGCGGGAGGCTCGAGGGCACGGGAGCAGTTCTTC. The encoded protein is CASVLAGGSRAREQFF. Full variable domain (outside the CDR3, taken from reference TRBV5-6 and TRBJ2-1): DAGVTQSPTHLIKTRGQQVTLRCSPKSGHDTVSWYQQALGQGPQFIFQYYEEEERQRGNFPDRFSGHQFPNYSSELNVNALLLGDSALYLCASVLAGGSRAREQFFGPGTRLTVL.

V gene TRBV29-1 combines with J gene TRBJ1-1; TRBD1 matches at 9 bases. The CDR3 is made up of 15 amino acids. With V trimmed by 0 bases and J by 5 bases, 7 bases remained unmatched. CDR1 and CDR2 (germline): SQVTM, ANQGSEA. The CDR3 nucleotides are TGCAGCGTTGAAGAATCGGGGACAGGGTTGACTGAAGCTTTCTTT. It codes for CSVEESGTGLTEAFF.

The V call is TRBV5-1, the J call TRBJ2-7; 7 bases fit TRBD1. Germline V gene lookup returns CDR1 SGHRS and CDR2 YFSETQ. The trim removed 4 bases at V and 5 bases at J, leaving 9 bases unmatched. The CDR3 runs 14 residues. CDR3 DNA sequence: TGCGCCAGCAGCCTAGGGGACAGCTTGGACGAGCAGTACTTC. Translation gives CASSLGDSLDEQYF.

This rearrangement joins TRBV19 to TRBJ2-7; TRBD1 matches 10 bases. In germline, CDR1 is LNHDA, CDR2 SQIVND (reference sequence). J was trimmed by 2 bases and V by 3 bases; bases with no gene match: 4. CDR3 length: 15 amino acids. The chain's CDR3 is CASSIGTGVAYEQYF. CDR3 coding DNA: TGTGCCAGTAGTATCGGGACAGGGGTCGCCTACGAGCAGTACTTC.

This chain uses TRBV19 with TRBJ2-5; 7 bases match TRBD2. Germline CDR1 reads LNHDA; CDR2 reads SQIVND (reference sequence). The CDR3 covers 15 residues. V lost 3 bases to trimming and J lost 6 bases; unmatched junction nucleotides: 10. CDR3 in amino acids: CASSIVGAGEKTQYF. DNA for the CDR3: TGTGCCAGTAGTATCGTAGGGGCGGGAGAAAAGACCCAGTACTTC.

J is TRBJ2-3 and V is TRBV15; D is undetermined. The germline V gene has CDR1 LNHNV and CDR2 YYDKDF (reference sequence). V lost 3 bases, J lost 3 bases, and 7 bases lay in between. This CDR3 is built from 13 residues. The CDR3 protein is CATSRRFTDTQYF. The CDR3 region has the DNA TGTGCCACCAGCAGGCGATTTACAGATACGCAGTATTTT.

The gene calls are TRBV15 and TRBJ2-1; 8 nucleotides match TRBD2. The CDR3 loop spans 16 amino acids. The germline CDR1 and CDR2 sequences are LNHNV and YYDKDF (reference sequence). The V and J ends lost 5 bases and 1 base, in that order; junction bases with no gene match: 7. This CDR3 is CATSRNRGGSYNEQFF. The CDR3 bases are TGTGCCACCAGCCGCAACCGGGGGGGGTCCTACAATGAGCAGTTCTTC.

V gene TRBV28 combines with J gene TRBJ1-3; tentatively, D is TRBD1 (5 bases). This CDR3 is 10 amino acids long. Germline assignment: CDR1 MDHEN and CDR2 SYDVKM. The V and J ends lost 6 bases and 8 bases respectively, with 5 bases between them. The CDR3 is CASRGDTIYF. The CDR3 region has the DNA TGTGCCAGCAGAGGGGACACCATATATTTT.

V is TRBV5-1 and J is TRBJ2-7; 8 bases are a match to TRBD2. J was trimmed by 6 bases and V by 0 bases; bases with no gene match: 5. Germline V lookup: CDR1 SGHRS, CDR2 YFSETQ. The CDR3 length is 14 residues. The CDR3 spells CASSLGAGVIEQYF. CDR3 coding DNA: TGCGCCAGCAGCTTGGGAGCGGGAGTTATCGAGCAGTACTTC.